The clone carrying this T cell receptor (beta chain) appeared once. Its antigen remains unknown. A much larger clonotype is one base distant, so this may be a read error. After constant-region reverse-primer amplification, full-length variable regions underwent semi-nested PCR with Nested Universal Primer A. TCRdb reanalysed the 5' RACE reads using MiXCR and keeps one entry per CDR3 protein. This sample has tens of thousands of distinct CDR3 sequences, with 22% found just once. Findings of the study overall: Larger-cohort validation covered only one TCR beta V-J rearrangement.

The germline V gene has CDR1 MNHEY and CDR2 SVGAGI. The CDR3 has 20 amino acids. Losses at the gene ends were 4 bases for V and 1 base for J; bases not matched to a gene: 13. Tregs were sorted as CD4+CD25+CD127-/low cells. This TCR came from a female donor with breast cancer. Sequenced sample: Tregs sorted from blood. The chain couples TRBV6-5 to TRBJ2-3; 14 bases agree with TRBD2. CDR3 DNA: TGTGCCAGCAGTTCTTACGAAAGACTAGCGGGAGGGCCGGGCACAGATACGCAGTATTTT. Protein sequence: CASSSYERLAGGPGTDTQYF.